Below are 21 T cell receptor beta chains sequenced from a single sample in a study of blood T cell repertoires in COVID-19. Measured with immunoSEQ multiplex PCR; TCRdb has only the in-frame clones, and not every one. The sample contains some 150,000 clones, roughly nine tenths of which appear only once. Sample: peripheral blood. The receptors were gathered from a woman aged 55-75 years with active COVID-19.

This chain joins TRBV19 and TRBJ2-6; 8 bases map to TRBD1. The trim removed 4 bases at V and 0 bases at J, leaving 8 bases unmatched. Germline CDR1 LNHDA, CDR2 SQIVND (reference sequence). The CDR3 spans 18 residues. The chain's CDR3 is CASSTTTGAGSGANVLTF. CDR3 in DNA: TGTGCCAGTAGTACCACGACAGGGGCCGGCTCTGGGGCCAACGTCCTGACTTTC.

This clone was observed once. This sequence joins TRBV5-1 and TRBJ2-3, with 8 positions matching TRBD2. Germline V gives CDR1 SGHRS, CDR2 YFSETQ. The CDR3 covers 16 residues. V lost 0 bases and J lost 2; bases outside the gene matches: 5. The CDR3 nucleotides read TGCGCCAGCAGCTTGGATGCGGGAGGCCCCACAGATACGCAGTATTTT. Amino acid sequence: CASSLDAGGPTDTQYF.

This chain links TRBV23-1 with TRBJ2-1, with D unclear. TRBV23-1 is an ORF, and what it does is uncertain. The CDR3 totals 13 residues. The V and J ends lost 3 bases and 5 bases respectively, with 8 bases between them. CDR3 region: CASSQSKDNEQFF. The CDR3 DNA is TGCGCCAGCAGTCAGAGTAAAGACAATGAGCAGTTCTTC.

This chain links TRBV20-1 with TRBJ2-1; the match to TRBD2 covers 11 bases. Germline V gene sequence: CDR1 DFQATT, CDR2 SNEGSKA (reference sequence). J lost 8 bases, V lost 3 bases, and 3 bases had no gene match. This CDR3 region has 13 residues. In nucleotides, the CDR3 is TGCAGTGCTAGTCTAGCGGGAGGTGATGAGCAGTTCTTC. Translating gives CSASLAGGDEQFF.

The genes are TRBV28 and TRBJ1-2; TRBD1 matches 9 bases. The CDR3 spans 13 residues. The V and J ends lost 1 base and 11 bases, in that order; junction bases with no gene match: 5. CDR1 MDHEN and CDR2 SYDVKM come from the germline V gene. The CDR3 DNA is TGTGCCAGCAGTTTATTAGACAGGGGGAATTACACCTTC. Residues: CASSLLDRGNYTF.

The chain uses TRBV11-2 and TRBJ1-1; a possible D gene is TRBD1 (5 bases). CDR3 length: 15 amino acids. Germline-derived CDR1 and CDR2 are SGHAT and FQNNGV. V lost 2 bases to trimming and J lost 5 bases, with 15 bases between them. The CDR3 DNA is TGTGCCAGCAGCTTATCAGGTACCCGGGGGACTGAAGCTTTCTTT. Amino acids: CASSLSGTRGTEAFF.

This chain uses TRBV7-3 with TRBJ2-1; 9 nucleotides match TRBD2. CDR3 length: 15 amino acids. The J segment lost 0 bases and the V segment lost 5 bases, leaving 2 bases of the junction unmatched. Per germline, CDR1 SGHTA and CDR2 FQGTGA. CDR3 amino acids: CASSHSGGSYNEQFF. CDR3 sequence (DNA): TGTGCCAGCAGCCATAGCGGGGGCTCCTACAATGAGCAGTTCTTC.

The chain carries TRBV7-9 and TRBJ2-7, with TRBD2 matching over 8 bases. CDR3 size: 17 residues. V gave up 5 bases and J gave up 4 bases; unmatched junction bases: 16. CDR1 is SEHNR, CDR2 FQNEAQ, per germline (reference sequence). In DNA form, the CDR3 reads TGTGCCAGCAGCCCCCGACTGGGCAGCGGGAGTCGGTACGAGCAGTACTTC. The encoded protein is CASSPRLGSGSRYEQYF.

The chain carries TRBV11-2 and TRBJ2-3; 7 bases fit TRBD2. Germline V gene data show CDR1 as SGHAT and CDR2 as FQNNGV. After removal of 4 bases from V and 0 bases from J, the junction contained 10 bases not matched to a gene. The CDR3 sequence is 17 residues long. This CDR3 reads CASSWVAGEVSTDTQYF. In DNA form, the CDR3 reads TGTGCCAGCAGCTGGGTGGCGGGAGAGGTGAGCACAGATACGCAGTATTTT.

The chain has TRBV28 and TRBJ2-3, with TRBD2 matching over 14 bases. Unmatched junction bases numbered 13, after V lost 4 bases and J lost 4 bases. The length of the CDR3 is 19 residues. Per the germline V gene, CDR1 is MDHEN and CDR2 is SYDVKM. The CDR3 nucleotides are TGTGCCAGCAGTTCTCAGCCGGGACTAGCGGGAGAGGCGGCAGATACGCAGTATTTT. Translation: CASSSQPGLAGEAADTQYF.

V usage is TRBV2 and J usage is TRBJ2-1; 9 positions agree with TRBD2. Germline V gene sequence: CDR1 SNHLY, CDR2 FYNNEI. The CDR3 extends over 16 amino acids. V gave up 3 bases and J gave up 7 bases; unmatched junction bases: 10. The CDR3 loop is CASSDGAGGPYNEQFF. Written as DNA, the CDR3 is TGTGCCAGCAGTGACGGTGCGGGAGGGCCGTATAATGAGCAGTTCTTC. Full variable domain (missing parts from reference TRBV2 and TRBJ2-1): EPEVTQTPSHQVTQMGQEVILRCVPISNHLYFYWYRQILGQKVEFLVSFYNNEISEKSEIFDDQFSVERPDGSNFTLKIRSTKLEDSAMYFCASSDGAGGPYNEQFFGPGTRLTVL.

The J gene is TRBJ2-5, the V gene TRBV7-2; TRBD1 matches at 7 bases. The length of the CDR3 is 16 residues. After removal of 5 bases from V and 4 bases from J, the junction contained 13 bases not matched to a gene. Germline V CDR1 and CDR2: SGHTA, FQGNSA. CDR3 amino acids: CASSPQSVRTGETQYF. CDR3 DNA: TGTGCCAGCAGCCCGCAAAGCGTTCGGACAGGAGAGACCCAGTACTTC. The full variable domain, rest sourced from reference TRBV7-2 and TRBJ2-5, is GAGVSQSPSNKVTEKGKDVELRCDPISGHTALYWYRQSLGQGLEFLIYFQGNSAPDKSGLPSDRFSAERTGGSVSTLTIQRTQQEDSAVYLCASSPQSVRTGETQYFGPGTRLLVL.

The chain carries TRBV7-9 and TRBJ1-6, with 9 bases that match TRBD1. Losses at the gene ends were 5 bases for V and 7 bases for J; bases not matched to a gene: 12. There are 17 residues in the CDR3. Germline V gives CDR1 SEHNR, CDR2 FQNEAQ (reference sequence). As DNA, the CDR3 is TGTGCCAGCAGCCCATACAGGGGGCTCGATCAAAATTCACCCCTCCACTTT. Amino acids: CASSPYRGLDQNSPLHF.

The V call is TRBV3-1 (or the pseudogene TRBV3-2), the J call TRBJ2-2; D is possibly TRBD1 (5 bases). The germline CDR1 and CDR2 sequences are LGHDT and YNNKEL (reference sequence). This CDR3 is built from 17 residues. The V end lost 1 base, the J end lost 0 bases, and 12 bases lay between the germline ends. CDR3 DNA sequence: TGTGCCAGCAGCCAAGCCAGTGGCAGGGCGAACACCGGGGAGCTGTTTTTT. Amino acids: CASSQASGRANTGELFF.

The chain combines TRBV10-3 with TRBJ2-2, with D maybe TRBD1 (6 bases). The V gene lost 2 bases and the J gene lost 3 bases, with 10 bases spanning the gap. This CDR3 comprises 15 residues. CDR1 is ENHRY and CDR2 is SYGVKD in the germline V gene. The CDR3, as DNA: TGTGCCATCAGTGAGAACAGGGCTGACACCGGGGAGCTGTTTTTT. It yields the protein CAISENRADTGELFF.

The chain couples TRBV5-4 to TRBJ2-1, with 10 bases lining up with TRBD2. Germline CDR1 SGHNT, CDR2 YYREEE (reference sequence). CDR3 length: 16 residues. Trimming took 3 bases from V and 6 from J; bases not matched to a gene: 9. The DNA of the CDR3 is TGTGCCAGCAGCTGGCTGCTAGCGGGAGCCATCAATGAGCAGTTCTTC. Amino acids: CASSWLLAGAINEQFF. Full variable domain (missing parts from reference TRBV5-4 and TRBJ2-1): ETGVTQSPTHLIKTRGQQVTLRCSSQSGHNTVSWYQQALGQGPQFIFQYYREEENGRGNFPPRFSGLQFPNYSSELNVNALELDDSALYLCASSWLLAGAINEQFFGPGTRLTVL.

The chain recombines TRBV23-1 with TRBJ2-1, with a possible D match to TRBD1 (8 bases). TRBV23-1 is designated an ORF whose function remains uncertain. Trimming shortened V by 3 bases and J by 7 bases, and 19 bases separated the two germline ends. The CDR3 spans 16 residues. CDR3 sequence: CASSHPTGEGKNEQFF. CDR3 in DNA: TGCGCCAGCAGTCATCCGACAGGGGAGGGCAAGAATGAGCAGTTCTTC.

The chain is built from TRBV28 and TRBJ1-2; D is uncertain. V was shortened by 2 bases and J by 6 bases, with 10 bases between the two germline ends. This CDR3 spans 13 amino acids. Germline lookup yields CDR1 MDHEN and CDR2 SYDVKM. The CDR3 coding sequence is TGTGCCAGCAGTTTAGTCCTCACGGATGGCTACACCTTC. This sequence encodes CASSLVLTDGYTF.

This clone was counted a single time. The gene calls are TRBV5-1 and TRBJ2-3; 10 nucleotides align to TRBD2. Trimming at V came to 0 bases and at J to 1 base, leaving 5 bases not matched to a gene. Germline CDR1 reads SGHRS; CDR2 reads YFSETQ. CDR3 size: 17 residues. The CDR3 reads CASSLGLAGVGTDTQYF. The CDR3 nucleotides read TGCGCCAGCAGCTTGGGGCTAGCGGGAGTGGGCACAGATACGCAGTATTTT.

In its sample, this clone was seen once. This chain links TRBV7-2 with TRBJ1-3; weak D call: TRBD1 (5 bases). Germline CDR1 reads SGHTA; CDR2 reads FQGNSA. Deletions cut 5 bases from V and 7 bases from J, with 15 bases between. This CDR3 has 14 amino acids. Written as DNA, the CDR3 is TGTGCCAGCAGCCAACAGGCACTTGGGAACACCATATATTTT. This translates into CASSQQALGNTIYF.

The genes are TRBV4-3 and TRBJ1-1; D is possibly TRBD1 (5 bases). The length of the CDR3 is 13 residues. The germline gives CDR1 LGHNA, CDR2 YSLEER. Between the trimmed V and J ends, which lost 0 bases and 6 bases, there was a span of 8 bases. The CDR3 sequence: CASSQEGGSEAFF. CDR3 nucleotide sequence: TGCGCCAGCAGCCAAGAGGGGGGGTCTGAAGCTTTCTTT.